Each of the 26 T cell receptor beta chains below was sequenced from the same sample in a study of early T cells in non-severe SARS-CoV-2 infection. TCRdb analysed the 5' RACE reads with MiXCR anew, one entry per CDR3 protein. This sample has approximately 69,000 distinct CDR3 sequences, with 12% found just once. The sample comprised whole blood. These receptors came from an adult who was a healthcare worker with PCR-confirmed SARS-CoV-2 infection or an uninfected control (not recorded which).

This clonotype showed up just a few times. J is TRBJ1-2 and V is TRBV28; unclear D gene. This CDR3 comprises 15 residues. The germline gives CDR1 MDHEN, CDR2 SYDVKM. V lost 10 bases and J lost 1, with 19 bases in between. CDR3 coding DNA: TGTGCCACCTCGGCTGGGTGGGAACTTAACTATGGCTACACCTTC. Translation: CATSAGWELNYGYTF.

This clonotype was picked up many times. The DNA for the CDR3 is TGTGCCAGCAGCCAAGATTGGACACCTCACCGACAGTACTTC. Translated: CASSQDWTPHRQYF. The V and J genes are TRBV14 and TRBJ2-7; tentative D call: TRBD1 (5 bases). Trimming took off 0 bases at V and 10 bases at J, with 16 bases between the two ends. Per the germline V gene, CDR1 is SGHDN and CDR2 is FVKESK. The CDR3 length is 14 residues. The variable domain in full, with the rest retrieved from reference TRBV14 and TRBJ2-7, is EAGVTQFPSHSVIEKGQTVTLRCDPISGHDNLYWYRRVMGKEIKFLLHFVKESKQDESGMPNNRFLAERTGGTYSTLKVQPAELEDSGVYFCASSQDWTPHRQYFGPGTRLTVT.

The J gene is TRBJ2-1, the V gene TRBV29-1; 8 positions match TRBD2. V lost 6 bases, J lost 7 bases, and 11 bases stayed unmatched. The germline V gene has CDR1 SQVTM and CDR2 ANQGSEA. This CDR3 has 14 amino acids. The CDR3 sequence is CSVTAGDLRNEQFF. CDR3 DNA sequence: TGCAGCGTCACAGCGGGAGACTTAAGGAATGAGCAGTTCTTC.

This clonotype showed up many times. The gene calls are TRBV7-9 and TRBJ1-2; tentatively, D is TRBD1 (6 bases). CDR1 is SEHNR, CDR2 FQNEAQ, per germline (reference sequence). This CDR3 has 13 residues. The V end lost 1 base, the J end lost 4 bases, and 7 bases lay between the germline ends. DNA for the CDR3: TGTGCCAGCAGCTTAGAGGACAGCTATGGCTACACCTTC. This translates into CASSLEDSYGYTF.

The V and J genes are TRBV20-1 and TRBJ2-7; 10 nucleotides line up with TRBD2. With V trimmed by 0 bases and J by 2 bases, 4 bases remained unmatched. The CDR3 covers 15 residues. Germline CDR1 and CDR2: DFQATT and SNEGSKA (reference sequence). DNA for the CDR3: TGCAGTGCTAGAGATCTAAGCGGGAGGGCCTACGAGCAGTACTTC. Amino acids: CSARDLSGRAYEQYF.

This clonotype was observed a few times. The gene calls are TRBV4-2 and TRBJ1-4, with 7 bases aligning to TRBD1. The germline V gene encodes CDR1 LGHNA and CDR2 YNFKEQ. The CDR3 sequence is 16 residues long. Trimming at V came to 4 bases and at J to 5 bases, leaving 10 bases not matched to a gene. The CDR3 nucleotides read TGTGCCAGCAGCCCAACGGGGGGACAGTCCAATGAAAAACTGTTTTTT. It codes for CASSPTGGQSNEKLFF.

The sample holds many counts of this clonotype. The chain recombines TRBV7-3 with TRBJ2-1; TRBD2 is a possible D gene (6 bases). The length of the CDR3 is 15 residues. V shed 6 bases and J shed 4 bases, with 16 bases lying between them. CDR1 is SGHTA, CDR2 FQGTGA, per germline. CDR3 region: CASSSAGREYNEQFF. DNA of the CDR3: TGTGCCAGCAGTTCAGCCGGGAGAGAATACAATGAGCAGTTCTTC.

This clonotype was observed a few times. The chain employs TRBV29-1 and TRBJ2-1; D is uncertain. V lost 4 bases and J 8 bases, leaving 12 bases between the germline ends. Germline V gene data show CDR1 as SQVTM and CDR2 as ANQGSEA. CDR3 length equals 12 residues. The CDR3 DNA sequence: TGCAGCGTTGGATCGACGGTCCATGAGCAGTTCTTC. Translated: CSVGSTVHEQFF.

This clonotype was found many times. The V gene is TRBV4-2, the J gene TRBJ2-7; the match to TRBD1 covers 8 bases. This CDR3 has 13 residues. CDR1 and CDR2 from the germline V gene are LGHNA and YNFKEQ. J gave up 6 bases and V 2 bases, and 3 bases lay outside the gene matches. CDR3 loop: CASSQPDRVEQYF. The DNA for the CDR3 is TGTGCCAGCAGCCAACCGGACAGGGTCGAGCAGTACTTC.

This clonotype was picked up many times. The chain uses TRBV12-3 or TRBV12-4 and TRBJ2-7, with TRBD1 matching over 8 bases. This CDR3 has 15 residues. V trimming: 2 bases; J trimming: 6 bases; junction bases outside the gene matches: 9. The CDR3 loop reads CASSLSRTGSGEQYF. In DNA form, the CDR3 reads TGTGCCAGCAGTTTATCCCGGACAGGGTCTGGCGAGCAGTACTTC.

This clonotype occurred many times. In DNA form, the CDR3 reads TGTGCCAGCAGCTATGGGGACAGTGGCACAGATACGCAGTATTTT. It specifies CASSYGDSGTDTQYF. The chain couples TRBV5-4 to TRBJ2-3; 7 bases are a match to TRBD1. Germline V gene data show CDR1 as SGHNT and CDR2 as YYREEE (reference sequence). The trim removed 3 bases at V and 1 base at J, leaving 5 bases unmatched. The CDR3 is 15 amino acids.

This clonotype was picked up a small number of times. The rearrangement uses TRBV5-1 and TRBJ1-1; D remains unclear. This CDR3 is built from 14 residues. CDR1 is SGHRS and CDR2 is YFSETQ in the germline V gene. Trimming pared 3 bases from V and 6 bases from J, leaving 15 bases between. The CDR3: CASSSSTGIPEAFF. The CDR3 DNA follows: TGCGCCAGCAGCTCAAGTACGGGGATCCCTGAAGCTTTCTTT.

This clonotype occurred many times. The CDR3 protein is CAISDPLLATNEQFF. DNA for the CDR3: TGTGCCATCAGCGACCCGTTGCTAGCGACAAATGAGCAGTTCTTC. The rearrangement joins TRBV10-3 to TRBJ2-1, with D perhaps matching TRBD2 (6 bases). CDR1 is ENHRY, CDR2 SYGVKD, per germline. With 6 bases removed from V and 7 bases from J, the gap between germline ends came to 19 bases. This CDR3 has 15 residues.

This clonotype came up many times. The V call is TRBV27, the J call TRBJ2-2, with a possible D match to TRBD2 (7 bases). V was trimmed by 3 bases and J by 1 base, leaving 15 bases between them. Germline CDR1 MNHEY, CDR2 SMNVEV (reference sequence). CDR3 length equals 17 residues. The CDR3 region has the DNA TGTGCCAGCAGTTTCCTGGGGCGGGGGCGGAACACCGGGGAGCTGTTTTTT. It is translated as CASSFLGRGRNTGELFF.

Only a few counts were recorded for this clonotype. The genes are TRBV11-2 and TRBJ2-2; TRBD2 matches 14 bases. The V segment lost 6 bases and the J segment 7 bases; nucleotides outside the gene matches: 10. This CDR3 has 17 residues. CDR1 and CDR2 (germline): SGHAT, FQNNGV. DNA of the CDR3: TGTGCCAGCAGTTTGACTAGCGGGAGGGCCAGGGACGGGGAGCTGTTTTTT. Translated, it gives CASSLTSGRARDGELFF.

This clonotype appeared a few times. V is TRBV2 and J is TRBJ1-6, with D unresolved. The V gene's germline CDR1 is SNHLY and CDR2 FYNNEI. This CDR3 region has 14 residues. Trimming took off 4 bases at V and 0 bases at J, with 4 bases between the two ends. The CDR3 DNA reads as TGTGCCAGCAGTGCCAGCTCCTATAATTCACCCCTCCACTTT. This sequence encodes CASSASSYNSPLHF.

This clonotype was recorded many times. This chain uses TRBV24-1 with TRBJ2-1, with D hard to call. There are 14 residues in the CDR3. The V end was cut by 3 bases, the J end by 9 bases, with 14 bases between. Looked up from germline, CDR1 is KGHDR and CDR2 is SFDVKD. CDR3 sequence (DNA): TGTGCCACCAGTGATCCCCCTAGAGGCCCTGAGCAGTTCTTC. Translated: CATSDPPRGPEQFF.

V gene TRBV28 combines with J gene TRBJ2-7; tentatively, D is TRBD1 (6 bases). The CDR3 extends over 16 amino acids. The V end lost 3 bases, the J end lost 2 bases, and 17 bases lay between the germline ends. CDR1 and CDR2 (germline): MDHEN, SYDVKM. DNA for the CDR3: TGTGCCAGCAGTTTGCCCCGCGACAGGACTGCCTACGAGCAGTACTTC. Protein sequence: CASSLPRDRTAYEQYF. The variable domain in full, with the rest retrieved from reference TRBV28 and TRBJ2-7, is DVKVTQSSRYLVKRTGEKVFLECVQDMDHENMFWYRQDPGLGLRLIYFSYDVKMKEKGDIPEGYSVSREKKERFSLILESASTNQTSMYLCASSLPRDRTAYEQYFGPGTRLTVT.

This clonotype was seen a few times. The chain joins TRBV28 to TRBJ2-7; TRBD1 is a possible D gene (6 bases). Trimming took 5 bases from V and 3 from J, leaving 17 bases between them. The V gene's germline CDR1 is MDHEN and CDR2 SYDVKM. The CDR3 totals 15 residues. Written as DNA, the CDR3 is TGTGCCAGCAGTCAACAGGGCCTTTACGGCTACGAGCAGTACTTC. This translates into CASSQQGLYGYEQYF.

This clonotype turned up a few times. This chain joins TRBV5-4 and TRBJ1-2; the match to TRBD1 covers 7 bases. The CDR3 has 16 amino acids. J lost 4 bases, V lost 4 bases, and 13 bases had no gene match. The germline CDR1 and CDR2 sequences are SGHNT and YYREEE (reference sequence). CDR3 region: CASSPPGDRRGYGYTF. The DNA of the CDR3 is TGTGCCAGCAGCCCCCCCGGGGACAGAAGGGGCTATGGCTACACCTTC.

In this sample, this clonotype turned up many times. The rearrangement links TRBV15 to TRBJ2-1; D uncertain. The CDR3 spans 12 residues. Germline V lookup: CDR1 LNHNV, CDR2 YYDKDF (reference sequence). The V end lost 5 bases, the J end lost 10 bases, and 12 bases lay between the germline ends. In nucleotides, the CDR3 is TGTGCCACCAGCCCCGCGACTCTCGAGCAGTTCTTC. Protein sequence: CATSPATLEQFF. Full variable domain (missing parts from reference TRBV15 and TRBJ2-1): DAMVIQNPRYQVTQFGKPVTLSCSQTLNHNVMYWYQQKSSQAPKLLFHYYDKDFNNEADTPDNFQSRRPNTSFCFLDIRSPGLGDTAMYLCATSPATLEQFFGPGTRLTVL.

In this sample, this clonotype turned up many times. The V call is TRBV9, the J call TRBJ1-5, with 7 bases matching TRBD1. The CDR3 spans 15 residues. Trimming at V came to 3 bases and at J to 3 bases, leaving 6 bases not matched to a gene. Germline CDR1 and CDR2: SGDLS and YYNGEE. The CDR3 DNA sequence: TGTGCCAGCAGCGCCTCAGGGGGTGACAATCAGCCCCAGCATTTT. Translation: CASSASGGDNQPQHF.

This clonotype was seen many times. This sequence joins TRBV5-4 and TRBJ1-2; 10 nucleotides agree with TRBD1. The CDR3 runs 14 residues. V gave up 5 bases and J gave up 1 base; unmatched junction bases: 2. The germline gives CDR1 SGHNT, CDR2 YYREEE (reference sequence). The CDR3 is CASSRDRGNYGYTF. CDR3 bases: TGTGCCAGCAGTCGGGACAGGGGTAACTATGGCTACACCTTC.

This clonotype was found many times. The chain has TRBV11-2 and TRBJ2-7; 7 bases map to TRBD2. V was clipped by 10 bases and J by 3 bases; unmatched bases: 3. Germline CDR1 reads SGHAT; CDR2 reads FQNNGV. This CDR3 is 11 amino acids long. CDR3 loop: CATSGGYEQYF. In DNA, the CDR3 is TGTGCCACCTCGGGGGGCTACGAGCAGTACTTC.

On this clonotype: This may be a read error: a much more frequent sequence differs by one nucleotide. The chain combines TRBV9 with TRBJ2-7; 7 bases are a match to TRBD1. The CDR3 contains 15 residues. Germline V CDR1 and CDR2: SGDLS, YYNGEE. The DNA of the CDR3 is TGTGCCAGCAGCGCTCTCCCGGGACAGAGCTACGAGCGGTACTTC. Amino acid sequence: CASSALPGQSYERYF.

This clonotype was detected only a few times. V usage is TRBV29-1 and J usage is TRBJ1-1, with D perhaps TRBD1 (6 bases). V lost 6 bases and J 3 bases, leaving 14 bases between the germline ends. This CDR3 contains 13 residues. Germline CDR1 and CDR2: SQVTM and ANQGSEA. CDR3 loop: CSVEGVRDTEAFF. CDR3 bases: TGCAGCGTAGAGGGGGTTCGAGACACTGAAGCTTTCTTT.